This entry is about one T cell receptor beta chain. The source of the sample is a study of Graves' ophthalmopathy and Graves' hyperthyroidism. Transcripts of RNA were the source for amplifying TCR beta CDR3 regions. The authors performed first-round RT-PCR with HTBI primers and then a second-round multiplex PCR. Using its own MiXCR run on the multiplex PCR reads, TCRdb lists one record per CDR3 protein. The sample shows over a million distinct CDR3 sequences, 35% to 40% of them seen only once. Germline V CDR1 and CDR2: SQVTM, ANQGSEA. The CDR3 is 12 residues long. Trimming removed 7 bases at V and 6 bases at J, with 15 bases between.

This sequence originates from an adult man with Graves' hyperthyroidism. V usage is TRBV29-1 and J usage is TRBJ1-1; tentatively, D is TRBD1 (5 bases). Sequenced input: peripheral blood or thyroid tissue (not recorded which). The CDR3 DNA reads TGCAGCGCGAAAGGAGCGGGGCCTGAAGCTTTCTTT. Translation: CSAKGAGPEAFF.